Shown below are 26 T cell receptor beta chains from a single sample sequenced in a study of blood T cells in healthy people across ages. Together with a sample-barcoded 5' primer, a J-beta primer mix was included in a second PCR lasting about 6 to 12 cycles. One entry per CDR3 protein results from TCRdb running MiXCR on the 5' RACE reads. Among roughly 2 million distinct CDR3 sequences listed, less than 50% were seen once. The sample was blood. The receptors were sampled from a middle-aged woman in good health.

The table lists this clonotype with a few counts. The rearrangement links TRBV29-1 to TRBJ1-2; weak D call: TRBD1 (5 bases). CDR1 SQVTM and CDR2 ANQGSEA come from the germline V gene. V was shortened by 0 bases and J by 4 bases, with 12 bases between the two germline ends. The CDR3 has 14 residues. CDR3: CSVEDRQGIYGYTF. The CDR3 DNA sequence: TGCAGCGTTGAAGACCGGCAGGGAATCTATGGCTACACCTTC.

The rearrangement joins TRBV20-1 to TRBJ1-2; 9 positions agree with TRBD1. The V segment lost 6 bases and the J segment 4 bases; nucleotides outside the gene matches: 12. From germline, CDR1 is DFQATT and CDR2 SNEGSKA (reference sequence). CDR3 length: 15 amino acids. CDR3 protein: CSASGGTGLSYGYTF. In DNA form, the CDR3 reads TGCAGTGCGAGTGGGGGGACAGGGTTGAGCTATGGCTACACCTTC.

The chain combines TRBV2 with TRBJ2-5; TRBD2 might be the D (5 bases). This CDR3 spans 11 amino acids. V was cut by 10 bases and J by 7 bases, with 13 bases left in between. Germline V gives CDR1 SNHLY, CDR2 FYNNEI. For the CDR3, the DNA is TGTGCCACTGGACGGGGTACGACCCAGTACTTC. This translates into CATGRGTTQYF.

The chain's CDR3 is CASSLSIEGTQYF. CDR3 nucleotide sequence: TGTGCCAGCAGCTTAAGTATAGAGGGGACGCAGTATTTT. The rearrangement joins TRBV7-2 to TRBJ2-3; D could derive from TRBD1 or TRBD2 (5 bases each). With 2 bases removed from V and 9 bases from J, the gap between germline ends came to 12 bases. Germline lookup yields CDR1 SGHTA and CDR2 FQGNSA. CDR3 length: 13 amino acids.

The V gene is TRBV20-1, the J gene TRBJ2-1; D remains ambiguous. The DNA end is more similar to TRBJ2-7, so the J call may be wrong. This CDR3 comprises 12 residues. The V gene's germline CDR1 is DFQATT and CDR2 SNEGSKA (reference sequence). The CDR3 here is CSARGLYNEQYF. The CDR3 DNA reads TGCAGTGCTAGGGGCCTCTACAATGAGCAGTACTTC.

The chain combines TRBV18 with TRBJ1-1; a possible D gene is TRBD1 (6 bases). V was clipped by 4 bases and J by 0 bases, with 12 bases between them. The CDR3 spans 15 residues. Germline V gives CDR1 KGHSH, CDR2 LQKENI. This chain's CDR3 is CASSLRDTLNTEAFF. DNA for the CDR3: TGTGCCAGCTCACTCAGGGACACCCTGAACACTGAAGCTTTCTTT.

This clonotype was counted many times. The J gene is TRBJ2-3, the V gene TRBV5-1; possible D gene TRBD2, 5 bases. The V gene's germline CDR1 is SGHRS and CDR2 YFSETQ. V was clipped by 2 bases and J by 0 bases, with 10 bases between them. The CDR3 has 15 amino acids. The DNA for the CDR3 is TGCGCCAGCAGCTTTACGGGGTCGAGCACAGATACGCAGTATTTT. Protein sequence: CASSFTGSSTDTQYF.

This clonotype came up a few times. The chain links TRBV6-5 to TRBJ2-5; D call uncertain. Germline V lookup: CDR1 MNHEY, CDR2 SVGAGI. The CDR3 contains 12 residues. The V and J ends lost 7 bases and 2 bases respectively, with 8 bases between them. The CDR3 sequence: CASNHRQETQYF. The CDR3 DNA reads as TGTGCCAGCAATCACAGACAAGAGACCCAGTACTTC.

The chain joins TRBV29-1 to TRBJ2-6; D may be TRBD1 or TRBD2 (5 bases each). This CDR3 comprises 16 residues. The germline CDR1 and CDR2 sequences are SQVTM and ANQGSEA. The V gene lost 4 bases and the J gene lost 0 bases, with 13 bases spanning the gap. The CDR3: CSVGDAGNSGANVLTF. The CDR3 DNA is TGCAGCGTTGGGGACGCGGGTAACTCTGGGGCCAACGTCCTGACTTTC.

The chain carries TRBV29-1 and TRBJ2-1; no definite D call. Trimming removed 0 bases from V and 13 bases from J, with 19 bases in between. Germline CDR1 reads SQVTM; CDR2 reads ANQGSEA. The CDR3 runs to 14 residues. The CDR3 reads CSVEEPRSQETQFF. Written as DNA, the CDR3 is TGCAGCGTTGAAGAGCCCCGGTCACAAGAGACCCAGTTCTTC.

This clonotype was observed a handful of times. V and J are TRBV25-1 and TRBJ2-4; D may be TRBD1 (5 bases). The J call may be faulty, since TRBJ2-7 better matches the DNA end. The CDR3 runs to 13 residues. Germline loops: CDR1 MGHDK, CDR2 SYGVNS. CDR3 DNA: TGTGCCAGCAGCCTAAATTGGGGCTCCGAGCAGTACTTC. Its protein is CASSLNWGSEQYF.

This sequence joins TRBV4-2 and TRBJ2-1; TRBD2 agrees at 10 bases. The CDR3 is made up of 16 amino acids. V trimming: 4 bases; J trimming: 4 bases; junction bases outside the gene matches: 7. The germline CDR1 and CDR2 sequences are LGHNA and YNFKEQ. CDR3 protein: CASSLPSGGGYNEQFF. The CDR3 nucleotides are TGTGCCAGCAGCCTCCCTAGCGGGGGTGGTTACAATGAGCAGTTCTTC.

As DNA, the CDR3 is TGTGCCAGCAGTTACCTAGACAGGGGGGGCAATCAGCCCCAGCATTTT. Translation: CASSYLDRGGNQPQHF. The chain combines TRBV6-5 with TRBJ1-5, with 9 bases identical to TRBD1. The V gene's germline CDR1 is MNHEY and CDR2 SVGAGI. The CDR3 covers 16 residues. V was clipped by 2 bases and J by 2 bases; unmatched bases: 4.

The gene calls are TRBV7-9 and TRBJ1-2; D perhaps matches TRBD1 (5 bases). The ends were cut back, 5 bases at V and 8 bases at J, with 24 bases in the middle. Germline values: CDR1 SEHNR, CDR2 FQNEAQ (reference sequence). This CDR3 is built from 16 residues. This CDR3 is CASSLTTGNPAKGYTF. CDR3 nucleotides: TGTGCCAGCAGCCTAACCACAGGCAACCCCGCGAAAGGCTACACCTTC.

This clonotype showed up just a few times. This chain connects TRBV29-1 to TRBJ2-3; 9 bases match TRBD2. V was clipped by 4 bases and J by 2 bases; unmatched bases: 4. The CDR3 contains 14 residues. Germline V gene sequence: CDR1 SQVTM, CDR2 ANQGSEA. The CDR3 loop is CSVVTSGLTDTQYF. The CDR3 region has the DNA TGCAGCGTTGTGACTAGCGGCCTCACAGATACGCAGTATTTT.

This rearrangement joins TRBV4-1 to TRBJ2-7; TRBD1 agrees at 9 bases. Germline-derived CDR1 and CDR2 are MGHRA and YSYEKL. This CDR3 region has 15 residues. The trim removed 4 bases at V and 1 base at J, leaving 5 bases unmatched. The CDR3 here is CASSRLDRGSYEQYF. The CDR3 coding sequence is TGCGCCAGCAGCCGGTTGGACAGGGGATCCTACGAGCAGTACTTC.

This clonotype came up once. The chain joins TRBV5-1 to TRBJ2-5; D may be TRBD1 (5 bases). In germline, CDR1 is SGHRS, CDR2 YFSETQ. Trimming pared 2 bases from V and 5 bases from J, leaving 16 bases between. The CDR3 contains 15 residues. This CDR3 is CASSLKTESVETQYF. CDR3 in DNA: TGCGCCAGCAGCTTAAAGACAGAGTCGGTTGAGACCCAGTACTTC.

The chain has TRBV13 and TRBJ2-1, with 9 nucleotides matching TRBD2. V was clipped by 2 bases and J by 4 bases; unmatched bases: 6. Germline V gives CDR1 PRHDT, CDR2 FYEKMQ (reference sequence). CDR3 length equals 16 residues. CDR3 residues: CASSLQPSGAYNEQFF. As DNA, the CDR3 is TGTGCCAGCAGCTTACAGCCTAGCGGGGCTTACAATGAGCAGTTCTTC.

This clonotype was counted only a few times. This chain uses TRBV13 with TRBJ1-4; D not certain. CDR1 is PRHDT, CDR2 FYEKMQ, per germline (reference sequence). CDR3 length: 12 residues. With 5 bases removed from V and 11 bases from J, the gap between germline ends came to 12 bases. The CDR3: CASSQGSDKLFF. CDR3 nucleotides: TGTGCCAGCAGCCAAGGATCTGATAAACTGTTTTTT.

The chain joins TRBV10-3 to TRBJ2-5; 8 nucleotides line up with TRBD2. Germline V gene sequence: CDR1 ENHRY, CDR2 SYGVKD. With 11 bases clipped from V and 4 bases from J, the junction kept 12 bases outside the gene matches. The CDR3 runs to 14 residues. The CDR3 region is CASRVTGGPETQYF. The CDR3 bases are TGTGCCTCCAGGGTTACGGGGGGGCCAGAGACCCAGTACTTC.

The rearrangement uses TRBV27 and TRBJ1-2; D possibly corresponds to TRBD1 (5 bases). Trimming cost V 5 bases and J 3 bases, with 16 bases left between them. Germline CDR1 is MNHEY and CDR2 is SMNVEV (reference sequence). The CDR3 consists of 15 residues. The CDR3 loop is CASSPILSGHYGYTF. CDR3 sequence (DNA): TGTGCCAGCAGTCCGATATTGTCGGGGCACTATGGCTACACCTTC.

J is TRBJ2-3 and V is TRBV14; the match to TRBD2 covers 10 bases. The CDR3 totals 17 residues. J gave up 5 bases and V 0 bases, and 8 bases lay outside the gene matches. The germline gives CDR1 SGHDN, CDR2 FVKESK. DNA of the CDR3: TGTGCCAGCAGCCAAGATGTGGCTAGCGGGGGCGGAGATACGCAGTATTTT. Translated, it gives CASSQDVASGGGDTQYF.

Only a few counts were recorded for this clonotype. The chain combines TRBV29-1 with TRBJ1-2; D remains ambiguous. V lost 4 bases to trimming and J lost 2 bases, with 14 bases between them. The CDR3 is made up of 14 amino acids. The V gene's germline CDR1 is SQVTM and CDR2 ANQGSEA. The CDR3 DNA follows: TGCAGCGTTGCCGTACTAGGAGAGAACTATGGCTACACCTTC. Its protein is CSVAVLGENYGYTF.

This chain's CDR3 is CATSNLLGILTF. CDR3 nucleotide sequence: TGTGCCACCTCAAATCTACTAGGGATCCTGACTTTC. This sequence joins TRBV24-1 and TRBJ2-6; tentative D call: TRBD2 (5 bases). Trimming cost V 9 bases and J 14 bases, with 16 bases left between them. From germline, CDR1 is KGHDR and CDR2 SFDVKD. The CDR3 has 12 residues.

The chain carries TRBV6-5 and TRBJ2-1, with 14 nucleotides matching TRBD2. Germline assignment: CDR1 MNHEY and CDR2 SVGAGI. J gave up 7 bases and V 6 bases, and 5 bases lay outside the gene matches. The CDR3 contains 15 residues. The CDR3 spells CASRGLAGGDNEQFF. CDR3 coding DNA: TGTGCCAGCAGAGGACTAGCGGGGGGTGATAATGAGCAGTTCTTC.

This clonotype was detected only a few times. CDR3 in amino acids: CASSFGTEEYNEQFF. In DNA form, the CDR3 reads TGTGCCAGCAGTTTCGGGACAGAGGAGTACAATGAGCAGTTCTTC. V and J are TRBV27 and TRBJ2-1; 7 nucleotides align to TRBD1. J was trimmed by 4 bases and V by 3 bases; bases with no gene match: 6. This CDR3 spans 15 amino acids. The V gene's germline CDR1 is MNHEY and CDR2 SMNVEV (reference sequence).